The T cell receptor beta chain under discussion was sequenced for a study of blood T cells in healthy people across ages. Study outcomes and limitations: Strongly correlated with naive T cell percentage was TCR beta diversity.

Turning to this clonotype: Its antigen is not known.

A second PCR of roughly 7 to 11 cycles used a sample-barcoded 5' primer and a J-beta primer mix. CDR3-containing paired-end reads numbering at least 3 million came from each sample. Each CDR3 protein is one row after TCRdb ran MiXCR on the 5' RACE reads. The data hold hundreds of thousands of distinct CDR3 sequences, with around 45% observed a single time. The sequence was obtained from a woman between 55 and 75 years old in good health. Specimen: blood.

The CDR3 sequence: CASRLAGGRYNEQFF. CDR3 nucleotide sequence: TGTGCCAGCAGACTAGCGGGAGGGCGGTACAATGAGCAGTTCTTC. The chain recombines TRBV28 with TRBJ2-1, with TRBD2 matching over 13 bases. J was trimmed by 4 bases and V by 6 bases; bases with no gene match: 3. The CDR3 contains 15 residues. From germline, CDR1 is MDHEN and CDR2 SYDVKM.